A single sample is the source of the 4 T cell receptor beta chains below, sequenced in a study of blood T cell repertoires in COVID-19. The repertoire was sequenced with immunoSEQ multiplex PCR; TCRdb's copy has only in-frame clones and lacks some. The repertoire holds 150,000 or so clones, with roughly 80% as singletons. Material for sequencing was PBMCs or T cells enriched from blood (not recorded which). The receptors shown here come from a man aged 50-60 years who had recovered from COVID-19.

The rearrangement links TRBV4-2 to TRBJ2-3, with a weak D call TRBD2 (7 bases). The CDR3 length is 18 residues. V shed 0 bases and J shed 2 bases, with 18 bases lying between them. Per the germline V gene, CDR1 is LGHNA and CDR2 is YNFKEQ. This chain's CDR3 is CASSQEVRGGTYTDTQYF. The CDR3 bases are TGTGCCAGCAGCCAAGAAGTTAGGGGGGGGACTTACACAGATACGCAGTATTTT.

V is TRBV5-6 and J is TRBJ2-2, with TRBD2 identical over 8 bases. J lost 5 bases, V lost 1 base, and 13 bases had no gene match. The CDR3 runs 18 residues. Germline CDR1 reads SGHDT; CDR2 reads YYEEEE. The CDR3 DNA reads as TGTGCCAGCAGCTTGCGGGTAGCGGGGAGCTTACTAACCGGGGAGCTGTTTTTT. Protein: CASSLRVAGSLLTGELFF.

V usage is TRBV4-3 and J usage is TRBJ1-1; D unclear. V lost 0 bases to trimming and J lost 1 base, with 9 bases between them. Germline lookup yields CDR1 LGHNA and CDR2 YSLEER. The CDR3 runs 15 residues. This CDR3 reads CASSQESRGNTEAFF. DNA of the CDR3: TGCGCCAGCAGCCAAGAAAGTAGAGGGAACACTGAAGCTTTCTTT.

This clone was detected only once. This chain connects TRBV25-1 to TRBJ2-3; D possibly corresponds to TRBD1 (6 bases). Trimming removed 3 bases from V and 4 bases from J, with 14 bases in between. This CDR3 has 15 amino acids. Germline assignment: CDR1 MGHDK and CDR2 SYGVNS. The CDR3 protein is CASSDIQGNPDTQYF. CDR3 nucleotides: TGTGCCAGCAGTGACATACAGGGTAACCCAGATACGCAGTATTTT.